This T cell receptor (beta chain) derives from a study of T-cell memory formation after mild COVID-19. This clonotype has a count of ten or more. Its antigen is unknown. TCRdb ran MiXCR on the 5' RACE reads and lists one entry per CDR3 protein. The sample has 120,000 to 150,000 distinct CDR3 sequences; about 6% are singletons. V shed 5 bases, J shed 10 bases, and the junction held 3 bases outside the gene matches. The germline CDR1 and CDR2 sequences are SGHTA and FQGTGA. There are 13 residues in the CDR3. Whole-study findings and limits: Pre-infection memory showed some responding clones, and this suggested that cross-reactive memory joined. CD4/CD8 balance characterized clones contracting day 15 to 85, and CD4+ skew characterized later expanders.

The sample consisted of PBMCs or a T cell subset sorted from them (not recorded which). The chain uses TRBV7-3 and TRBJ2-1; 12 positions match TRBD2. The clonotype comes from an adult woman who had mild COVID-19 (a few samples of this study predate the infection). Cell type and time point are not known. The CDR3 loop reads CASSMGTSGEQFF. The DNA for the CDR3 is TGTGCCAGCAGCATGGGGACTAGCGGGGAGCAGTTCTTC.